This TCR beta chain comes out of a study of T cells in Graves' hyperthyroidism and ophthalmopathy. This clonotype turned up a few times. RNA transcripts gave rise to amplified TCR beta CDR3 regions. During a first-round RT-PCR of the TCR CDR3, the HTBI primer set was used. TCRdb processed the multiplex PCR reads anew with MiXCR; each CDR3 protein has one entry. The sample comprises hundreds of thousands of distinct CDR3 sequences, roughly 15% of which are singletons, and approximately 18% rests with the top ten. The ends were cut back, 1 base at V and 5 bases at J, with 6 bases in the middle. The V gene's germline CDR1 is SEHNR and CDR2 FQNEAQ (reference sequence). The CDR3 loop spans 12 amino acids.

Sequencing was carried out using blood. The chain employs TRBV7-9 and TRBJ2-7; D not certain. The clonotype originates from a woman between 18 and 29 years old with Graves' ophthalmopathy. In DNA, the CDR3 is TGTGCCAGCAGCTTAGTTCCGGACGAGCAGTACTTC. Residues: CASSLVPDEQYF.